Following are 10 T cell receptor beta chains from one sample sequenced in a study of shared clonotypes between healthy human individuals. CD45RO-negative cells were positively selected for CCR7, leaving out terminally differentiated effector memory CD45RA+ cells. Here immunoSEQ multiplex PCR was the method, and the copy in TCRdb shows in-frame clones only, minus some. There are about 2.1 million clones in the sample; just over 90% occur only once, and approximately 1.6% lies in the top ten. The specimen was naive CD8+ T cells from PBMCs. These receptors originate from a man aged 18-30 years in good health. Some clones in this sample may be carry-over from other donors' samples.

V usage is TRBV6-6 and J usage is TRBJ2-5; no definite D call. The germline CDR1 and CDR2 sequences are MNHNY and SVGAGI (reference sequence). This CDR3 spans 15 amino acids. Trimming left V 5 bases short and J 5 bases short, with 18 bases between. The CDR3 spells CASSITGGSWETQYF. The CDR3 DNA sequence: TGTGCCAGCAGTATCACCGGTGGCTCTTGGGAGACCCAGTACTTC.

CDR3 bases: TGTGCCAGCAGTTTATTCGACAGGGGTTACACTGAAGCTTTCTTT. This sequence encodes CASSLFDRGYTEAFF. The J gene is TRBJ1-1, the V gene TRBV28; TRBD1 agrees at 8 bases. The ends lost 1 base at V and 3 bases at J; junction bases unmatched: 4. Germline V gene sequence: CDR1 MDHEN, CDR2 SYDVKM. The CDR3 spans 15 residues.

The rearrangement links TRBV29-1 to TRBJ1-1; no definite D call. The CDR3 has 12 residues. V was pared by 8 bases and J by 3 bases, with 13 bases between. Germline V lookup: CDR1 SQVTM, CDR2 ANQGSEA. DNA of the CDR3: TGCAGCCCATGGACCGCGGACACTGAAGCTTTCTTT. Its translation is CSPWTADTEAFF. The whole variable domain, filled in from reference TRBV29-1 and TRBJ1-1, reads SAVISQKPSRDICQRGTSLTIQCQVDSQVTMMFWYRQQPGQSLTLIATANQGSEATYESGFVIDKFPISRPNLTFSTLTVSNMSPEDSSIYLCSPWTADTEAFFGQGTRLTVV.

V and J are TRBV25-1 and TRBJ2-7; TRBD2 might be the D (6 bases). The CDR3 is 12 amino acids. The germline V and J ends were trimmed by 6 bases and 5 bases, with 11 bases remaining between them. Germline assignment: CDR1 MGHDK and CDR2 SYGVNS. CDR3 bases: TGTGCCAGCAGCACAGCGGGTCACGAGCAGTACTTC. Translated: CASSTAGHEQYF.

V is TRBV27 and J is TRBJ2-7, with a weak D call TRBD2 (6 bases). V lost 5 bases and J 0 bases, leaving 14 bases between the germline ends. Germline V gene sequence: CDR1 MNHEY, CDR2 SMNVEV (reference sequence). There are 15 residues in the CDR3. The CDR3 bases are TGTGCCAGCAGTGCAACGCGGGACCCCTCCTACGAGCAGTACTTC. This translates into CASSATRDPSYEQYF.

V gene TRBV6-1 combines with J gene TRBJ2-7; the D gene is possibly TRBD2 (5 bases). CDR3 length: 14 amino acids. V shed 4 bases and J shed 2 bases, with 12 bases lying between them. Looked up from germline, CDR1 is MNHNS and CDR2 is SASEGT. The CDR3 region is CASSATGWPYEQYF. DNA of the CDR3: TGTGCCAGCAGTGCAACGGGGTGGCCCTACGAGCAGTACTTC.

This clone was recorded once. The chain combines TRBV27 with TRBJ2-7; 9 bases align to TRBD1. Germline values: CDR1 MNHEY, CDR2 SMNVEV (reference sequence). The CDR3 consists of 14 residues. Germline trimming cut 6 bases from V and 4 bases from J; bases unmatched to any gene: 7. CDR3 sequence (DNA): TGTGCCAGCAGCCCCATGGACAGGGGTTACGAGCAGTACTTC. Protein sequence: CASSPMDRGYEQYF.

The chain has TRBV4-1 and TRBJ2-4; D might be TRBD2 (5 bases). Germline values: CDR1 MGHRA, CDR2 YSYEKL. CDR3 size: 14 residues. Trimming removed 0 bases from V and 7 bases from J, with 10 bases in between. In DNA form, the CDR3 reads TGCGCCAGCAGCCAAGAGAGGAGAGGGAACATTCAGTACTTC. As protein: CASSQERRGNIQYF.

The chain carries TRBV7-9 and TRBJ2-5, with a tentative D call TRBD1 (5 bases). The J call may be faulty, since TRBJ2-7 better matches the DNA end. Per the germline V gene, CDR1 is SEHNR and CDR2 is FQNEAQ (reference sequence). This CDR3 spans 13 amino acids. CDR3 sequence reads: CASSSTDAYEQYF. CDR3 DNA: TGTGCCAGCAGCTCGACAGATGCCTACGAGCAGTACTTC.

This rearrangement joins TRBV27 to TRBJ2-3, with D perhaps assigned TRBD1 or TRBD2 (5 bases each). Germline V gives CDR1 MNHEY, CDR2 SMNVEV (reference sequence). The CDR3 has 15 residues. The V gene lost 6 bases and the J gene lost 1 base, with 14 bases spanning the gap. CDR3 protein: CASSPGGRGTDTQYF. DNA for the CDR3: TGTGCCAGCAGCCCTGGGGGTCGAGGCACAGATACGCAGTATTTT.